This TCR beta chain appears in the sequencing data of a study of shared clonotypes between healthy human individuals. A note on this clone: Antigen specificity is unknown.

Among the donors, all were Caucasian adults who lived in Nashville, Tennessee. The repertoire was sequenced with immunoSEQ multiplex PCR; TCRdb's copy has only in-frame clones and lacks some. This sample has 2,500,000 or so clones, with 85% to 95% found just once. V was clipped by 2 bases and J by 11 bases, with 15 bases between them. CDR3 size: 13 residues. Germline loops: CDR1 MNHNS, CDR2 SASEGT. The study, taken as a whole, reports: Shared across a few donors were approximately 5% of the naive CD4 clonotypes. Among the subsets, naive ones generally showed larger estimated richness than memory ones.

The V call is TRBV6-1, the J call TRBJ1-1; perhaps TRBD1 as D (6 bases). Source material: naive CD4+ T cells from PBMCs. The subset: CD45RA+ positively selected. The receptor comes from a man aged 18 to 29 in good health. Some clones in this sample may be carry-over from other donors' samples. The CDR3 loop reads CASSETFRGLAFF. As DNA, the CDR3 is TGTGCCAGCAGTGAAACGTTCCGGGGGCTGGCTTTCTTT.